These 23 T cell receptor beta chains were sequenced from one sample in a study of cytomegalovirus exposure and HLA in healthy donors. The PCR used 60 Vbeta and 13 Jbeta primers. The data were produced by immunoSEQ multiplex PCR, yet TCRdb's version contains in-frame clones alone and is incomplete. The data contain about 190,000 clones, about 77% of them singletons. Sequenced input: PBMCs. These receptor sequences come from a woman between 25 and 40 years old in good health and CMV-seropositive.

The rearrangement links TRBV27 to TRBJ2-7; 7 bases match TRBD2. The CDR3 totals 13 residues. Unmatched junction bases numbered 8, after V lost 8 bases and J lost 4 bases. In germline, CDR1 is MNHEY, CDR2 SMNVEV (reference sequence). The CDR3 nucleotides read TGTGCCAGCTGGAAGACTAGCAGTTACGAGCAGTACTTC. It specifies CASWKTSSYEQYF.

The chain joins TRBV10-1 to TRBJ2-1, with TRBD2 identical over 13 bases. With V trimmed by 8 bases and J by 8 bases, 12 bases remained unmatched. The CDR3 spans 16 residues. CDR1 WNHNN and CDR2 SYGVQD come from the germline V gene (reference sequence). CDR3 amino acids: CASRRPGLAGRDEQFF. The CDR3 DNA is TGCGCCAGCCGACGTCCGGGACTAGCGGGACGCGATGAGCAGTTCTTC.

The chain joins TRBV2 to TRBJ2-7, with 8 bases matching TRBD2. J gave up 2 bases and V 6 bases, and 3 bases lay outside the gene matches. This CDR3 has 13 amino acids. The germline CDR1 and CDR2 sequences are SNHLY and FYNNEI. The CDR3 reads CASRVGGAYEQYF. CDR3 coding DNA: TGTGCCAGCAGGGTCGGGGGGGCCTACGAGCAGTACTTC.

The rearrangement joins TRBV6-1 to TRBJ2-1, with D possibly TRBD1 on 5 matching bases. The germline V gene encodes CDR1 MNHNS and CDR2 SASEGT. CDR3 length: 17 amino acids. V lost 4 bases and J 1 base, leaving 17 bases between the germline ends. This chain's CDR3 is CASSVDPRAGSYNEQFF. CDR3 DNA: TGTGCCAGCAGTGTGGACCCTCGAGCAGGGTCCTACAATGAGCAGTTCTTC.

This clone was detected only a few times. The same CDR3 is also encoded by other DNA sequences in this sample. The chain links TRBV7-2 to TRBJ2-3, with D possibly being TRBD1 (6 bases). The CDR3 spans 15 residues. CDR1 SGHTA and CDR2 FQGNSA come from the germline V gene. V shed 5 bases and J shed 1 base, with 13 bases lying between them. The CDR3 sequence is CASSPDSLGTDTQYF. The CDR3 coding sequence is TGTGCCAGCAGCCCGGACAGCCTAGGCACAGATACGCAGTATTTT. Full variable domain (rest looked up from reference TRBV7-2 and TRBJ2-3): GAGVSQSPSNKVTEKGKDVELRCDPISGHTALYWYRQSLGQGLEFLIYFQGNSAPDKSGLPSDRFSAERTGGSVSTLTIQRTQQEDSAVYLCASSPDSLGTDTQYFGPGTRLTVL.

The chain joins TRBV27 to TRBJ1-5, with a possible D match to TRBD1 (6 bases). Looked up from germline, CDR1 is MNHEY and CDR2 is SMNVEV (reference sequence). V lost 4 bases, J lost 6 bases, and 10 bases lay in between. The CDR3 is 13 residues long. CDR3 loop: CASSWRGAQPQHF. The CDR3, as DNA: TGTGCCAGCAGTTGGCGGGGGGCTCAGCCCCAGCATTTT.

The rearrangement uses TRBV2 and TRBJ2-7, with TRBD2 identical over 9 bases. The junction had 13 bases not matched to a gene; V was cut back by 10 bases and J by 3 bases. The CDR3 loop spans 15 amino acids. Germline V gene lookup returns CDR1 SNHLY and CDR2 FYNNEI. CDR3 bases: TGTGCCACCGAGAGGTCGGTAGCGGGAGTCTACGAGCAGTACTTC. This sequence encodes CATERSVAGVYEQYF.

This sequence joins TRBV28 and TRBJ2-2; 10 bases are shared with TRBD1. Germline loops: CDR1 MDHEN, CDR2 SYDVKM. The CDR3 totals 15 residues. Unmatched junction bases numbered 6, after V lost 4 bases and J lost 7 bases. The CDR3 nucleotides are TGTGCCAGCAGTTCACCCGGGACAGGGGTCGGGGAGCTGTTTTTT. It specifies CASSSPGTGVGELFF.

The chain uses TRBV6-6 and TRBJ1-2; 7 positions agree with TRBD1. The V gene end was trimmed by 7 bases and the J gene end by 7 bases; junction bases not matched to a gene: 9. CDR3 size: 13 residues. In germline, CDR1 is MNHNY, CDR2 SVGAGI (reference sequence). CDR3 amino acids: CASILEGAGGYTF. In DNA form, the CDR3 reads TGTGCCAGCATCTTGGAGGGGGCAGGTGGCTACACCTTC.

The chain's CDR3 is CASSFSGEGEKLFF. The CDR3 DNA reads as TGTGCCAGCAGCTTTAGCGGGGAAGGAGAAAAACTGTTTTTT. This chain joins TRBV7-9 and TRBJ1-4; D unclear. The V and J ends lost 3 bases and 8 bases respectively, with 13 bases between them. This CDR3 spans 14 amino acids. Looked up from germline, CDR1 is SEHNR and CDR2 is FQNEAQ (reference sequence).

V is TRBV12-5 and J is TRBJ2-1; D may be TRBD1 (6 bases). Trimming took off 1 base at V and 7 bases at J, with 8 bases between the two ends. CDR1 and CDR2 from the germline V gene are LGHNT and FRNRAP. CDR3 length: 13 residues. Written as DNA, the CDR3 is TGTGCTAGTGGTTTGGGCCAGGGGAATGAGCAGTTCTTC. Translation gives CASGLGQGNEQFF. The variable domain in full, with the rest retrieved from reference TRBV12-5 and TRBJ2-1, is DARVTQTPRHKVTEMGQEVTMRCQPILGHNTVFWYRQTMMQGLELLAYFRNRAPLDDSGMPKDRFSAEMPDATLATLKIQPSEPRDSAVYFCASGLGQGNEQFFGPGTRLTVL.

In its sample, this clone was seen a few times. The CDR3 DNA reads TGTGCCAGCAGCCCACACCCTAGGGAGACCCAGTACTTC. The encoded protein is CASSPHPRETQYF. The chain has TRBV7-2 and TRBJ2-5; unclear D gene. V lost 5 bases and J lost 5, with 12 bases in between. The length of the CDR3 is 13 residues. Germline CDR1 and CDR2: SGHTA and FQGNSA.

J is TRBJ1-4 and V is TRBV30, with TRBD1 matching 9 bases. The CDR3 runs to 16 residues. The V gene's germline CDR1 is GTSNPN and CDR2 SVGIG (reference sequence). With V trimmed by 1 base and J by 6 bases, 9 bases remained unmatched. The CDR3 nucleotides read TGTGCCTGGAGTGAGAAGATACAGGGGGCCTATGAAAAACTGTTTTTT. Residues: CAWSEKIQGAYEKLFF.

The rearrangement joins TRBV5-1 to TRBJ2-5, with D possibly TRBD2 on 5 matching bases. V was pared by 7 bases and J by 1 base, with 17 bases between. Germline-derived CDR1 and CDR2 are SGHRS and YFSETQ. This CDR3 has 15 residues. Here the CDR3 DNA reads TGCGCCAGCCAGACGGGGTACACACCCCAAGAGACCCAGTACTTC. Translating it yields CASQTGYTPQETQYF. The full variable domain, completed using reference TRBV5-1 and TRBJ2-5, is KAGVTQTPRYLIKTRGQQVTLSCSPISGHRSVSWYQQTPGQGLQFLFEYFSETQRNKGNFPGRFSGRQFSNSRSEMNVSTLELGDSALYLCASQTGYTPQETQYFGPGTRLLVL.

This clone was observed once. The CDR3 sequence is CASSSRTGSNVLTF. In DNA, the CDR3 is TGTGCCAGCAGCTCAAGGACAGGGAGCAACGTCCTGACTTTC. The chain has TRBV9 and TRBJ2-6; 8 bases match TRBD1. Looked up from germline, CDR1 is SGDLS and CDR2 is YYNGEE. Germline trimming cut 4 bases from V and 9 bases from J; bases unmatched to any gene: 6. The CDR3 loop spans 14 amino acids.

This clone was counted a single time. CDR3 in DNA: TGTGCCTGGAGTGTACCAACAGGGGGTAACTATGGCTACACCTTC. This gives the protein CAWSVPTGGNYGYTF. The chain has TRBV30 and TRBJ1-2, with TRBD1 matching over 8 bases. The germline gives CDR1 GTSNPN, CDR2 SVGIG (reference sequence). V shed 0 bases and J 1 base; nucleotides not matched to a gene: 4. This CDR3 is 15 amino acids long.

For the CDR3, the DNA is TGCAGCGTCCCAAGGGGCCACTACAATGAGCAGTTCTTC. This translates into CSVPRGHYNEQFF. V gene TRBV29-1 combines with J gene TRBJ2-1; tentatively, D is TRBD1 (5 bases). V was cut by 6 bases and J by 3 bases, with 12 bases left in between. In germline, CDR1 is SQVTM, CDR2 ANQGSEA. The CDR3 loop spans 13 amino acids.

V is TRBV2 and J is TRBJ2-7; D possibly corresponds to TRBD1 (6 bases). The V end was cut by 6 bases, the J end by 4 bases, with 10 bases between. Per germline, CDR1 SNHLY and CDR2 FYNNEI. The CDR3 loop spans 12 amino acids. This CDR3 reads CASSRTAYEQYF. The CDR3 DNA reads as TGTGCCAGCAGCCGGACAGCGTACGAGCAGTACTTC.

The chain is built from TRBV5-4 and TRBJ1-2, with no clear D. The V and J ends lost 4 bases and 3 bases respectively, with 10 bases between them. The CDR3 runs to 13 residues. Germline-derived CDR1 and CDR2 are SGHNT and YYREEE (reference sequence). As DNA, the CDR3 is TGTGCCAGCAGCCTACAGAACGACTATGGCTACACCTTC. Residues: CASSLQNDYGYTF.

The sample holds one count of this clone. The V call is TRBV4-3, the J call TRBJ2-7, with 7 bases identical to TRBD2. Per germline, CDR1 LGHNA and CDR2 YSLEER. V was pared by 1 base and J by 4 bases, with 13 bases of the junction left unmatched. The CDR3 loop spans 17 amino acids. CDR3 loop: CASSQVPVGEGLYEQYF. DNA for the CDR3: TGCGCCAGCAGCCAAGTCCCGGTGGGGGAGGGCCTTTACGAGCAGTACTTC.

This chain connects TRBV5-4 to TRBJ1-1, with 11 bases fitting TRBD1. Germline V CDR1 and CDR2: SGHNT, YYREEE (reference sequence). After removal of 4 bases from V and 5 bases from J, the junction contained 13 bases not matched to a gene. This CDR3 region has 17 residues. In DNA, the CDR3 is TGTGCCAGCAGCCCCGGGGGACAGGGGGTAATTTGGACTGAAGCTTTCTTT. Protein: CASSPGGQGVIWTEAFF.

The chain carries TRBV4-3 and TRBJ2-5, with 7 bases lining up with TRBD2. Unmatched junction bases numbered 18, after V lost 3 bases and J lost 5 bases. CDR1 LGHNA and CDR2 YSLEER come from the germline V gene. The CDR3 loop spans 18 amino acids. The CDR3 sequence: CASSHIRAGVKPRETQYF. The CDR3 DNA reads TGCGCCAGCAGCCACATACGGGCGGGAGTTAAACCCAGGGAGACCCAGTACTTC.

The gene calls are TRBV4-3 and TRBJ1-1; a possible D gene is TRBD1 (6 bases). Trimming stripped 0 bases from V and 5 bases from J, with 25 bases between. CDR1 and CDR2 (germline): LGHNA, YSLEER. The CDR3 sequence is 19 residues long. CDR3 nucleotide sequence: TGCGCCAGCAGCCAAGATGGAGTTACAGGGACCATGTTCGAGACTGAAGCTTTCTTT. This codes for CASSQDGVTGTMFETEAFF.